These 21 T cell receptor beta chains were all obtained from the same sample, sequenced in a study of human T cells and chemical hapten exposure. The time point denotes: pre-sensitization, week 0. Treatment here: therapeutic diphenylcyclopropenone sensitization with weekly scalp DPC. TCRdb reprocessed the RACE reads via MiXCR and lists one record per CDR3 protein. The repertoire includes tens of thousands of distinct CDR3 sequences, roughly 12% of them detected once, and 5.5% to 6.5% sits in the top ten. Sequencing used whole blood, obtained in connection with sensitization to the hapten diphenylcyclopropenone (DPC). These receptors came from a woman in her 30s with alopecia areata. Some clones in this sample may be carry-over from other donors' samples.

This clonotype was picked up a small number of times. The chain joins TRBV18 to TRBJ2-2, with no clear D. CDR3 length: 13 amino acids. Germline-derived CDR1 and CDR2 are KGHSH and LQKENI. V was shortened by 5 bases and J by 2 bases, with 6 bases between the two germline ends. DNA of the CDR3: TGTGCCAGCTCATCGACAAACACCGGGGAGCTGTTTTTT. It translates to CASSSTNTGELFF. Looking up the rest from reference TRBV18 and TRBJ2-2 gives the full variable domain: NAGVMQNPRHLVRRRGQEARLRCSPMKGHSHVYWYRQLPEEGLKFMVYLQKENIIDESGMPKERFSAEFPKEGPSILRIQQVVRGDSAAYFCASSSTNTGELFFGEGSRLTVL.

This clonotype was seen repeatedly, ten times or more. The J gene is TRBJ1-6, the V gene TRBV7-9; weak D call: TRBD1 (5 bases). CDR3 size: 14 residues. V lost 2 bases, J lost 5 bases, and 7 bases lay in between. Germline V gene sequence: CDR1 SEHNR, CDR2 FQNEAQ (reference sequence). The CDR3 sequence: CASSLSGNNSPLHF. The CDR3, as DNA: TGTGCCAGCAGCTTATCAGGGAATAATTCACCCCTCCACTTT. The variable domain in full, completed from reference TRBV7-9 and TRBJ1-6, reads DTGVSQNPRHKITKRGQNVTFRCDPISEHNRLYWYRQTLGQGPEFLTYFQNEAQLEKSRLLSDRFSAERPKGSFSTLEIQRTEQGDSAMYLCASSLSGNNSPLHFGNGTRLTVT.

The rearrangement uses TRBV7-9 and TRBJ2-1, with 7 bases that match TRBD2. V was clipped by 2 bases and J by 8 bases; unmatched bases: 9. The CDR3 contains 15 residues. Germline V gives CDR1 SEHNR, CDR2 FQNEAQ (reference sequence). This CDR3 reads CASSLSGRAVDEQFF. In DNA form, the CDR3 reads TGTGCCAGCAGCTTAAGTGGGAGGGCCGTCGATGAGCAGTTCTTC.

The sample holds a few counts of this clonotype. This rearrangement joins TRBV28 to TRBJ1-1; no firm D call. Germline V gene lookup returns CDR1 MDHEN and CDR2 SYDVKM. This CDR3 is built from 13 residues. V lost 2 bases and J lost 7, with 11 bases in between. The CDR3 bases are TGTGCCAGCAGTTTAATCCAGGCCATTGAAGCTTTCTTT. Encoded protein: CASSLIQAIEAFF.

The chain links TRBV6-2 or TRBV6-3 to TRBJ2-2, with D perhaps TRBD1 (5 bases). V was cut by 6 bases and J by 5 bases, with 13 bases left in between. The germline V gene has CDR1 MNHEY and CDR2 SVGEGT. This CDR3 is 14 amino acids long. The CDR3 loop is CASSPTYRTGELFF. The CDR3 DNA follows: TGTGCCAGCAGCCCAACTTACAGGACCGGGGAGCTGTTTTTT.

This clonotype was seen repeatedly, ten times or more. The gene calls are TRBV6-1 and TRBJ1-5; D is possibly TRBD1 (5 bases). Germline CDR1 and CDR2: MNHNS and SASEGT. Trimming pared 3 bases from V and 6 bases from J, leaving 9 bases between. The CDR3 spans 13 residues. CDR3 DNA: TGTGCCAGCAGTGATGGGGGGGGTCAGCCCCAGCATTTT. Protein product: CASSDGGGQPQHF.

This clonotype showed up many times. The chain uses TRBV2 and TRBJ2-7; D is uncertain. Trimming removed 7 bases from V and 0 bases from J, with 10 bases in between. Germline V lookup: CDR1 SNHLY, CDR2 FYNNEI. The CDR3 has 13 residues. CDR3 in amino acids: CASNEPFSYEQYF. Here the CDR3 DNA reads TGTGCCAGCAACGAGCCTTTCTCCTACGAGCAGTACTTC.

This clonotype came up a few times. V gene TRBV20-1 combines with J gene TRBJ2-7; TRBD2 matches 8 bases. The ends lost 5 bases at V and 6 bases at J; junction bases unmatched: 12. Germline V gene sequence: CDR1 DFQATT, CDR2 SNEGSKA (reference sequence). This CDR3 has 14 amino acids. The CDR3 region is CSAPPGGLAGEQYF. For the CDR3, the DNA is TGCAGTGCTCCCCCCGGAGGCCTAGCGGGCGAGCAGTACTTC.

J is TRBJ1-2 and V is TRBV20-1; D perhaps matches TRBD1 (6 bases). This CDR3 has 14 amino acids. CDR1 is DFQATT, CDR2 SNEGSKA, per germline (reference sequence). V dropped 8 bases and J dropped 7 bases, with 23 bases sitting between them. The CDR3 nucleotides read TGCAGTCCCCCTCTCGCAGGGGCTCATGGTGGCTACACCTTC. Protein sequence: CSPPLAGAHGGYTF.

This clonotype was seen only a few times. The CDR3 sequence: CAIRGTSGRGGTDTQYF. DNA of the CDR3: TGTGCCATCAGGGGGACTAGCGGGAGAGGCGGCACAGATACGCAGTATTTT. V is TRBV10-3 and J is TRBJ2-3; 14 bases map to TRBD2. There are 17 residues in the CDR3. V gave up 6 bases and J gave up 1 base; unmatched junction bases: 6. Germline CDR1 is ENHRY and CDR2 is SYGVKD.

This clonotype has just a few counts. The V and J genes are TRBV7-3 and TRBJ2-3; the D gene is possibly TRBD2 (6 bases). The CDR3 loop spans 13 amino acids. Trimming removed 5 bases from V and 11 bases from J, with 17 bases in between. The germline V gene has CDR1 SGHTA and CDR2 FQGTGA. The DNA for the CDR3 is TGTGCCAGCAGCCCATTCGGGGCGGGATGGCAGTATTTT. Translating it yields CASSPFGAGWQYF.

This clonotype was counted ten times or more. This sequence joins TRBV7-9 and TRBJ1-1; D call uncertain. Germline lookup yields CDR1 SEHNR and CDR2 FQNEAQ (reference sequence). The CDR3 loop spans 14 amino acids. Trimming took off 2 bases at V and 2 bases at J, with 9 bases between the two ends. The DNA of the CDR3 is TGTGCCAGCAGCTTACATGGAGGTAACACTGAAGCTTTCTTT. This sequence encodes CASSLHGGNTEAFF. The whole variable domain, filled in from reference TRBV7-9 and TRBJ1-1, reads DTGVSQNPRHKITKRGQNVTFRCDPISEHNRLYWYRQTLGQGPEFLTYFQNEAQLEKSRLLSDRFSAERPKGSFSTLEIQRTEQGDSAMYLCASSLHGGNTEAFFGQGTRLTVV.

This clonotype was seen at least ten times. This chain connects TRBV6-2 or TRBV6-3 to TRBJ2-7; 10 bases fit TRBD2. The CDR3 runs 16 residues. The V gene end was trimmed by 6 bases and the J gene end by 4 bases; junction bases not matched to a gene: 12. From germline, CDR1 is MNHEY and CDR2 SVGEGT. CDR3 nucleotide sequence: TGTGCCAGCAGGTCACCCTCTAGCGGGAGAAAGTACGAGCAGTACTTC. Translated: CASRSPSSGRKYEQYF.

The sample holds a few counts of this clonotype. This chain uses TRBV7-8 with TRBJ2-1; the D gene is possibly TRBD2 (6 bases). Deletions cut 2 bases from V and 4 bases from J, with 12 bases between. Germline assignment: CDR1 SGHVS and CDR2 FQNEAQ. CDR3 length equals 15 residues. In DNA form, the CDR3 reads TGTGCCAGCAGCTTACCGAGCGGGCCTTACAATGAGCAGTTCTTC. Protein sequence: CASSLPSGPYNEQFF.

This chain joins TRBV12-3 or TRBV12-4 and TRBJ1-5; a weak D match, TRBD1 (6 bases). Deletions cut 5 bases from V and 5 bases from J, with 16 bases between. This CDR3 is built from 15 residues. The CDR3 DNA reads TGTGCCAGCAGTCTTACAGGGCGGGGGGATCAGCCCCAGCATTTT. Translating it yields CASSLTGRGDQPQHF.

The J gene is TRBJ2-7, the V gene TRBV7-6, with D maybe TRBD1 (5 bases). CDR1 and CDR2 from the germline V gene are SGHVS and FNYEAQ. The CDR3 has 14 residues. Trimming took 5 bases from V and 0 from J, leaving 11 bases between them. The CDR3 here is CASSQQELSYEQYF. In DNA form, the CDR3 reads TGTGCCAGCAGCCAACAGGAGCTCTCCTACGAGCAGTACTTC.

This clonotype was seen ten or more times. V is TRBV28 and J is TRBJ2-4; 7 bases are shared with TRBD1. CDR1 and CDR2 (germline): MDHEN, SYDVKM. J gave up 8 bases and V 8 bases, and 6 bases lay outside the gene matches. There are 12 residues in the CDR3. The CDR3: CASSQGTDIQYF. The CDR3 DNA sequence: TGTGCCAGCTCACAGGGGACGGACATTCAGTACTTC.

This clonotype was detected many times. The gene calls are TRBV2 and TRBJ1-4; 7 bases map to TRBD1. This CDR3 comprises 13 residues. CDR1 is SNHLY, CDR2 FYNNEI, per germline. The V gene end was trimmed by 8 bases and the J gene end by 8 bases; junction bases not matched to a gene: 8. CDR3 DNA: TGTGCCAGCGGGCAGGACAGGCGCGAAAAACTGTTTTTT. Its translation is CASGQDRREKLFF.

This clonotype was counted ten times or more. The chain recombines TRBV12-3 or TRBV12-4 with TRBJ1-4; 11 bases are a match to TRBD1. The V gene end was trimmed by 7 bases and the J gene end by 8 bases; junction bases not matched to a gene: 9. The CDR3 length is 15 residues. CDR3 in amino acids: CASKVGQGADEKLFF. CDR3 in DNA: TGTGCCAGCAAAGTAGGACAGGGGGCAGACGAAAAACTGTTTTTT.

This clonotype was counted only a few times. The CDR3 nucleotides are TGTGCCAGCAGCCGGGACCATTCACCCCTCCACTTT. Translated: CASSRDHSPLHF. The V and J genes are TRBV3-1 and TRBJ1-6, with a weak D call TRBD1 (5 bases). There are 12 residues in the CDR3. From germline, CDR1 is LGHDT and CDR2 YNNKEL (reference sequence). V lost 4 bases, J lost 8 bases, and 6 bases lay in between.

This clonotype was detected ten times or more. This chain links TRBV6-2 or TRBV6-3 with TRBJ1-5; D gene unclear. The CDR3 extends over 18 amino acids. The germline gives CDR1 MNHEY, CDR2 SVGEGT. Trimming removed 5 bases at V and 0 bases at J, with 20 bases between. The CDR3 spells CASSGTPHGLYSNQPQHF. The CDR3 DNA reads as TGTGCCAGCAGTGGAACCCCTCACGGACTCTATAGCAATCAGCCCCAGCATTTT.